The next 3 T cell receptor beta chains were all read from a single sample in a study of cytomegalovirus exposure and HLA in healthy donors. 60 Vbeta and 13 Jbeta primers were used in PCR. TCRdb's table, derived via immunoSEQ multiplex PCR, lists solely in-frame clones and lacks some. Here the sample spans 200,000 to 250,000 clones, around 75% being singletons. The sample comprised PBMCs. The receptors shown here come from a woman in her 30s in good health and CMV-seronegative.

V is TRBV4-2 and J is TRBJ2-1; D not certain. Germline V gene lookup returns CDR1 LGHNA and CDR2 YNFKEQ. Trimming took 1 base from V and 15 from J, leaving 22 bases between them. The CDR3 runs 15 residues. CDR3 sequence reads: CASSQVVQSDIMLFF. The DNA of the CDR3 is TGTGCCAGCAGCCAAGTGGTCCAGTCCGACATTATGCTGTTCTTC.

This clone was seen more than once but under ten times. This sequence joins TRBV27 and TRBJ2-3, with D tentatively TRBD2 (5 bases). V was trimmed by 5 bases and J by 4 bases, leaving 10 bases between them. The CDR3 has 13 amino acids. Germline-derived CDR1 and CDR2 are MNHEY and SMNVEV (reference sequence). The DNA for the CDR3 is TGTGCCAGCAGTACCCCAGCGGCAGATACGCAGTATTTT. Its protein is CASSTPAADTQYF.

This clone was counted a single time. The genes are TRBV7-8 and TRBJ1-2, with D unclear. V dropped 1 base and J dropped 2 bases, with 11 bases sitting between them. Germline V gene data show CDR1 as SGHVS and CDR2 as FQNEAQ. This CDR3 has 15 amino acids. The CDR3 here is CASSLGGTENYGYTF. Written as DNA, the CDR3 is TGTGCCAGCAGCTTAGGAGGTACGGAGAACTATGGCTACACCTTC.